The next 16 T cell receptor beta chains were all read from a single sample in a study of blood T cells in healthy people across ages (dated by TCRdb to 2015 to 2017). Libraries came from 5' RACE. Sequencing was performed on an Illumina HiSeq 2500. A second PCR of roughly 6 to 12 cycles was performed with a sample-barcoded 5' primer and a J-beta primer mix. TCRdb redid the processing of the public reads, applying fastp at Q25 and MiXCR, and retained in-frame beta chains. Rows are unified per CDR3 protein, each entry keeping the most common DNA and genes. The sample data list about 970,000 distinct CDR3 sequences, and 51% of these were observed just once. The leading ten clones occupy 20% to 25% of the sample. Sequencing used blood. The receptors shown here come from an older woman in good health.

In this sample, this clonotype turned up many times. The chain uses TRBV29-1 and TRBJ2-6, with 7 positions matching TRBD1. V trimming: 6 bases; J trimming: 0 bases; junction bases outside the gene matches: 5. The V gene's germline CDR1 is SQVTM and CDR2 ANQGSEA. The length of the CDR3 is 15 residues. The CDR3 spells CSVRQGRSGANVLTF. In DNA form, the CDR3 reads TGCAGCGTCCGACAGGGCCGCTCTGGGGCCAACGTCCTGACTTTC.

This clonotype was counted between two and nine times. This chain joins TRBV7-2 and TRBJ2-4; tentatively, D is TRBD1 or TRBD2 (5 bases each). V was pared by 4 bases and J by 4 bases, with 14 bases between. The germline V gene encodes CDR1 SGHTA and CDR2 FQGNSA. CDR3 length: 15 amino acids. CDR3 protein: CASSSPGTGKNIQYF. CDR3 nucleotides: TGTGCCAGCAGCTCGCCCGGGACGGGGAAAAACATTCAGTACTTC.

The chain has TRBV20-1 and TRBJ2-5; the match to TRBD1 covers 8 bases. Germline CDR1 is DFQATT and CDR2 is SNEGSKA (reference sequence). Trimming at V came to 4 bases and at J to 3 bases, leaving 7 bases not matched to a gene. There are 14 residues in the CDR3. The CDR3 protein is CSAIRTGREETQYF. The CDR3 DNA sequence: TGCAGTGCTATCAGGACAGGGCGGGAAGAGACCCAGTACTTC.

Worth noting for this clonotype: This may be a read error, as it is one base from a much larger clone. The J gene is TRBJ2-7, the V gene TRBV6-6; 8 bases fit TRBD2. The length of the CDR3 is 12 residues. Germline loops: CDR1 MNHNY, CDR2 SVGAGI (reference sequence). CDR3 sequence reads: CATQTSGYERYF. CDR3 coding DNA: TGTGCCACCCAAACTAGCGGCTACGAGCGGTACTTC.

The chain couples TRBV7-2 to TRBJ2-3, with a tentative D call TRBD2 (6 bases). This CDR3 comprises 15 residues. Germline V gives CDR1 SGHTA, CDR2 FQGNSA. V was trimmed by 5 bases and J by 6 bases, leaving 18 bases between them. CDR3 nucleotides: TGTGCCAGCAGCAAAAGCGGGCATAGGGAGGATACGCAGTATTTT. Its protein product is CASSKSGHREDTQYF.

The chain couples TRBV20-1 to TRBJ2-7; 9 nucleotides align to TRBD2. CDR3 length: 16 amino acids. After removal of 6 bases from V and 3 bases from J, the junction contained 15 bases not matched to a gene. CDR1 is DFQATT and CDR2 is SNEGSKA in the germline V gene (reference sequence). The CDR3 loop is CSAPSGTSGSFYEQYF. CDR3 DNA: TGCAGTGCCCCCAGCGGAACTAGCGGGTCGTTCTACGAGCAGTACTTC.

The rearrangement links TRBV4-2 to TRBJ2-6, with D possibly being TRBD2 (6 bases). Per the germline V gene, CDR1 is LGHNA and CDR2 is YNFKEQ. The CDR3 is made up of 17 amino acids. Deletions cut 5 bases from V and 0 bases from J, with 14 bases between. The CDR3 DNA follows: TGTGCCAGCAGCGCCAGCGAGCGGGCCTCTGGGGCCAACGTCCTGACTTTC. It codes for CASSASERASGANVLTF.

For the CDR3, the DNA is TGTGCCACCTCCTCTCGGGCAGGGCCTCCCTACGAGCAGTACTTC. Translated, it gives CATSSRAGPPYEQYF. This sequence joins TRBV25-1 and TRBJ2-7, with D perhaps TRBD1 (5 bases). In germline, CDR1 is MGHDK, CDR2 SYGVNS. The CDR3 has 15 amino acids. V was pared by 10 bases and J by 2 bases, with 21 bases between.

J is TRBJ1-2 and V is TRBV12-3 or TRBV12-4, with 7 bases lining up with TRBD1. Trimming cost V 4 bases and J 4 bases; bases outside gene matches: 9. CDR3 length: 15 amino acids. This CDR3 reads CASSSHRGAGYGYTF. The CDR3 region has the DNA TGTGCCAGCAGTTCACACAGGGGCGCCGGCTATGGCTACACCTTC.

This clonotype appeared many times. The V gene is TRBV7-2, the J gene TRBJ2-7; D is undetermined. V was pared by 3 bases and J by 5 bases, with 5 bases between. Germline V lookup: CDR1 SGHTA, CDR2 FQGNSA. There are 11 residues in the CDR3. The CDR3 region is CASSFFHEQYF. The CDR3 DNA is TGTGCCAGCAGCTTTTTCCACGAGCAGTACTTC.

The chain has TRBV4-2 and TRBJ2-2; D not certain. This CDR3 is built from 14 residues. Germline lookup yields CDR1 LGHNA and CDR2 YNFKEQ. V was shortened by 1 base and J by 8 bases, with 11 bases between the two germline ends. The CDR3 region is CASSQVALVGELFF. The CDR3 DNA reads TGTGCCAGCAGCCAAGTGGCCCTGGTGGGGGAGCTGTTTTTT.

The chain couples TRBV7-8 to TRBJ2-3; the D is unclear. Germline CDR1 reads SGHVS; CDR2 reads FQNEAQ. The CDR3 runs 17 residues. The ends were cut back, 4 bases at V and 2 bases at J, with 19 bases in the middle. CDR3 sequence: CASSSPFLTENTDTQYF. CDR3 nucleotide sequence: TGTGCCAGCAGCTCCCCGTTTCTGACGGAAAACACAGATACGCAGTATTTT. The whole variable domain, remainder taken from reference TRBV7-8 and TRBJ2-3, is GAGVSQSPRYKVAKRGQDVALRCDPISGHVSLFWYQQALGQGPEFLTYFQNEAQLDKSGLPSDRFFAERPEGSVSTLKIQRTQQEDSAVYLCASSSPFLTENTDTQYFGPGTRLTVL.

V is TRBV6-1 and J is TRBJ1-5; D is ambiguous. CDR1 and CDR2 (germline): MNHNS, SASEGT. The CDR3 extends over 14 amino acids. Trimming cost V 2 bases and J 7 bases, with 12 bases left between them. The CDR3 loop reads CASSERDNPQPQHF. The CDR3 DNA reads TGTGCCAGCAGTGAACGGGATAACCCACAGCCCCAGCATTTT.

The chain links TRBV7-3 to TRBJ1-1; 7 bases align to TRBD1. This CDR3 is built from 13 residues. Germline values: CDR1 SGHTA, CDR2 FQGTGA. The trim removed 5 bases at V and 8 bases at J, leaving 8 bases unmatched. The DNA of the CDR3 is TGTGCCAGCAGCCAAGGGGGCGGTCGGGAAGCTTTCTTT. This gives the protein CASSQGGGREAFF.

The chain joins TRBV9 to TRBJ2-5; 11 positions agree with TRBD2. V shed 3 bases, J shed 0 bases, and the junction held 16 bases outside the gene matches. This CDR3 region has 20 residues. Germline CDR1 is SGDLS and CDR2 is YYNGEE. The CDR3 loop reads CASSETPSGLAEGYQETQYF. The CDR3 DNA reads TGTGCCAGCAGCGAGACCCCCTCGGGACTAGCGGAGGGGTACCAAGAGACCCAGTACTTC.

The chain joins TRBV12-3 or TRBV12-4 to TRBJ2-7, with D possibly TRBD2 on 5 matching bases. This CDR3 is built from 15 residues. V was shortened by 3 bases and J by 4 bases, with 16 bases between the two germline ends. The CDR3 protein is CASSLVVGVRYEQYF. The CDR3 coding sequence is TGTGCCAGCAGTTTGGTGGTGGGAGTAAGGTACGAGCAGTACTTC.